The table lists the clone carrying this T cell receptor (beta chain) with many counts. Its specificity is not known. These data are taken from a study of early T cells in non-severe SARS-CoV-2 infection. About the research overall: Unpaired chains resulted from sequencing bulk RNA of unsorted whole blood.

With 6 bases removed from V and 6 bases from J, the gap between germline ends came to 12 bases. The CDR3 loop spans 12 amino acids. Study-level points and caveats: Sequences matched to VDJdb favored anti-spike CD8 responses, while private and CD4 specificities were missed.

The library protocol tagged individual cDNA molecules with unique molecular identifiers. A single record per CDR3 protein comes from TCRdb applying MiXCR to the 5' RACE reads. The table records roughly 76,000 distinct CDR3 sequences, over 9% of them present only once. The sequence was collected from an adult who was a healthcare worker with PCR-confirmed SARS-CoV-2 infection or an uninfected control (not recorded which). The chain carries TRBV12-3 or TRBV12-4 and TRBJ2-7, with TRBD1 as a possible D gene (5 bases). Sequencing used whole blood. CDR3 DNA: TGTGCCAGCAGCCCCAGGACAACCGAGCAGTACTTC. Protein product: CASSPRTTEQYF.